The subject of this entry is one T cell receptor (beta chain). Its cognate antigen is unknown. These data come from a study of metastatic and nonmetastatic thyroid tumors. Study summary: The study looked at repertoires side by side in blood and in tumor or nodule tissue from malignant and benign thyroid patients.

Original data processing: A classifier of distant metastasis in papillary thyroid cancer was built from CDR3 differences (across clinicopathological groups). TCRdb re-processed the PCR reads through MiXCR. What appears here as the V and J calls and clone size reflects TCRdb's work, not the paper's. The sample has around 28,000 clones, 25% to 30% seen once. Germline V gene sequence: CDR1 DFQATT, CDR2 SNEGSKA (reference sequence). CDR3 length: 15 residues. Trimming left V 6 bases short and J 4 bases short, with 21 bases between. Findings of the study overall: The study reportedly found significantly higher TCR beta diversity in malignant thyroid tumors than benign nodules, in blood and tumor.

Ahead of thyroid surgery, no patient had received treatment of any kind. The material sequenced was blood. The sequence was collected from a female donor with papillary thyroid cancer or a benign thyroid nodule (not recorded which). Some clones in this sample may be carry-over from other donors' samples. The chain combines TRBV20-1 with TRBJ2-5; D is possibly TRBD1 (6 bases). This CDR3 reads CSATERGGFAETQYF. The CDR3 DNA reads as TGCAGTGCGACCGAGAGAGGGGGTTTCGCAGAGACCCAGTACTTC.